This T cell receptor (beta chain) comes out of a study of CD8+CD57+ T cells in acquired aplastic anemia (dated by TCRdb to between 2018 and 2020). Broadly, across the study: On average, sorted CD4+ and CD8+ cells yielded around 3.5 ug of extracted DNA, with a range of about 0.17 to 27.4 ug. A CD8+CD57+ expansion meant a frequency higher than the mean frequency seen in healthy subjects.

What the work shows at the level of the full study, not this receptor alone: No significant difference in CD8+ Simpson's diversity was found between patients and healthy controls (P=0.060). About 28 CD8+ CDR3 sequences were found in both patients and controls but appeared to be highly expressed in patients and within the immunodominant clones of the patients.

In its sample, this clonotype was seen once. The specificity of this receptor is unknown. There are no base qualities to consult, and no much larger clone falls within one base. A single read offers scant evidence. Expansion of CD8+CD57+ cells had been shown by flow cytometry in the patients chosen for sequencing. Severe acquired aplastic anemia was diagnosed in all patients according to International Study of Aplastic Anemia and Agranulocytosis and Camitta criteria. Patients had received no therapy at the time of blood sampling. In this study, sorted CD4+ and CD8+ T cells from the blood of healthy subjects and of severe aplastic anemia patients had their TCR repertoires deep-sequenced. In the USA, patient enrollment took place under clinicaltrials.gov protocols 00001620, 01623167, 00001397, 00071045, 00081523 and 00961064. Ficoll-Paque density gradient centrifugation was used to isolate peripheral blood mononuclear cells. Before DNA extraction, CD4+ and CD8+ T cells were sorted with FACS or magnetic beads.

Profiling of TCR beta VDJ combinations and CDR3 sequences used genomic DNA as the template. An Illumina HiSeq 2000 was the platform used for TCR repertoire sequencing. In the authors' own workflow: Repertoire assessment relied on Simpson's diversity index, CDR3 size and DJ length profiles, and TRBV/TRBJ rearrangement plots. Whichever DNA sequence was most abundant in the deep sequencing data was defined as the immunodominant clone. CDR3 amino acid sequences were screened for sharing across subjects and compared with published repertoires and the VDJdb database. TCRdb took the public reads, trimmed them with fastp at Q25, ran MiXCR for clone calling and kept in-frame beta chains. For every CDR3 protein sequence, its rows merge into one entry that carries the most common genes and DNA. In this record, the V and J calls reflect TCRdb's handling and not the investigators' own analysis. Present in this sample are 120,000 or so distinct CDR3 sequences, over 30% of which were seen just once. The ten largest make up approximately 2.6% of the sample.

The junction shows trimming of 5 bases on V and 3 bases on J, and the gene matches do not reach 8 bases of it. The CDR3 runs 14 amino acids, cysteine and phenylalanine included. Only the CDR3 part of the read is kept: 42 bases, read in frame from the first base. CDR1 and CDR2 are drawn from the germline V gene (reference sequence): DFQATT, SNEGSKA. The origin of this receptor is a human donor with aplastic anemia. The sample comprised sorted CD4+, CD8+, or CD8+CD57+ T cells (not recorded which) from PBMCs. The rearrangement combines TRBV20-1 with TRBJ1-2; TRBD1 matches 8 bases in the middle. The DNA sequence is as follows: TGCAGTGCTCGGACAGGGCGTGACGACTATGGCTACACCTTC. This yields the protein CSARTGRDDYGYTF.